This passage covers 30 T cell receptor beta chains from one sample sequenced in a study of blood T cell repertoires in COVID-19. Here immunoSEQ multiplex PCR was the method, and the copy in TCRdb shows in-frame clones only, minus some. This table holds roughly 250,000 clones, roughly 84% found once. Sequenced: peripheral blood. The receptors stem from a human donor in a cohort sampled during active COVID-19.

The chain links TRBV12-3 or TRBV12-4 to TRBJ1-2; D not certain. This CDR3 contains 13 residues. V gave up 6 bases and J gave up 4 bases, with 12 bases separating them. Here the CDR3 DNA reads TGTGCCAGCAGCCTCACACAGTCCTATGGCTACACCTTC. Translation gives CASSLTQSYGYTF.

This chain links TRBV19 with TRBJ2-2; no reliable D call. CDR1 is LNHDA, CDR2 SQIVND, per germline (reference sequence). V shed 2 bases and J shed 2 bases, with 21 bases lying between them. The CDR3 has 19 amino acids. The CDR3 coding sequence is TGTGCCAGTAGTATATTAGGTTTGGGCCAGGATCTAAACACCGGGGAGCTGTTTTTT. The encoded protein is CASSILGLGQDLNTGELFF.

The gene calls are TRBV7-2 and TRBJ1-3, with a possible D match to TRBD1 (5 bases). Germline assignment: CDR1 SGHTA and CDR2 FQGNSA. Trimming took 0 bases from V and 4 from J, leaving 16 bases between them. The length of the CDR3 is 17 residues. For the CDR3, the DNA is TGTGCCAGCAGCTTAGCGCCTTCAGGGTCCCTCGGAAACACCATATATTTT. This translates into CASSLAPSGSLGNTIYF.

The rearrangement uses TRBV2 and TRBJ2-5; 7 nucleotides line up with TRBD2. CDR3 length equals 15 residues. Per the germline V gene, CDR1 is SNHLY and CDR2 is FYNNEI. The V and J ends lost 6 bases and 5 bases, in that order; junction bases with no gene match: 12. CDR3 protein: CASSSVGGVRETQYF. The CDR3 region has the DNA TGTGCCAGCAGCTCAGTGGGGGGGGTCCGGGAGACCCAGTACTTC. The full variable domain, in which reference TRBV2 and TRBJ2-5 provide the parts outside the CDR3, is EPEVTQTPSHQVTQMGQEVILRCVPISNHLYFYWYRQILGQKVEFLVSFYNNEISEKSEIFDDQFSVERPDGSNFTLKIRSTKLEDSAMYFCASSSVGGVRETQYFGPGTRLLVL.

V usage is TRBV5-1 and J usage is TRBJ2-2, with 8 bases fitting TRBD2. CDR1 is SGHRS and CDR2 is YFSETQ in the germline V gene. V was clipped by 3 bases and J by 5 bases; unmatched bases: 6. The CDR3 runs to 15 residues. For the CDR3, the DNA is TGCGCCAGCAGCTCGGTGGTAGCGGGAACCGGGGAGCTGTTTTTT. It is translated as CASSSVVAGTGELFF.

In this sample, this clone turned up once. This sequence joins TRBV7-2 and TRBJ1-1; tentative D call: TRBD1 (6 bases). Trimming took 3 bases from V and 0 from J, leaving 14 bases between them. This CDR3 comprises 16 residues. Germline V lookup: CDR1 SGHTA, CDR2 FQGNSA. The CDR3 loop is CASSFLSTGLNTEAFF. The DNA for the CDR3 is TGTGCCAGCAGCTTCCTCTCGACAGGCCTGAACACTGAAGCTTTCTTT.

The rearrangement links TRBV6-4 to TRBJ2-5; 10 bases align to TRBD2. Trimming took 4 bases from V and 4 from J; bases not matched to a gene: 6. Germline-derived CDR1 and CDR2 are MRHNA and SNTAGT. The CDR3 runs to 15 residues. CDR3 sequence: CASSASGSLGETQYF. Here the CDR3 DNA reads TGTGCCAGCAGTGCTAGCGGGAGTTTGGGAGAGACCCAGTACTTC.

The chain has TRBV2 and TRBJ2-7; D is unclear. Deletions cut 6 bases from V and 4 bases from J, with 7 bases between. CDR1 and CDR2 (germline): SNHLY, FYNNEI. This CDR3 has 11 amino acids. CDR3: CASRLIYEQYF. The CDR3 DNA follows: TGTGCCAGCAGGCTAATATACGAGCAGTACTTC. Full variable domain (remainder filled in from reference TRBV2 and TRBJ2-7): EPEVTQTPSHQVTQMGQEVILRCVPISNHLYFYWYRQILGQKVEFLVSFYNNEISEKSEIFDDQFSVERPDGSNFTLKIRSTKLEDSAMYFCASRLIYEQYFGPGTRLTVT.

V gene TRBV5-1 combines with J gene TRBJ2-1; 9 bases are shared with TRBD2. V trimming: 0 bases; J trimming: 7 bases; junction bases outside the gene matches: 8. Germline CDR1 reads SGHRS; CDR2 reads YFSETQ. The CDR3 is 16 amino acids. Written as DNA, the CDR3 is TGCGCCAGCAGCTTGGCCGGTAGCGGGGGACAAAATGAGCAGTTCTTC. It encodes CASSLAGSGGQNEQFF. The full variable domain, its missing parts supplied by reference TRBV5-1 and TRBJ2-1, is KAGVTQTPRYLIKTRGQQVTLSCSPISGHRSVSWYQQTPGQGLQFLFEYFSETQRNKGNFPGRFSGRQFSNSRSEMNVSTLELGDSALYLCASSLAGSGGQNEQFFGPGTRLTVL.

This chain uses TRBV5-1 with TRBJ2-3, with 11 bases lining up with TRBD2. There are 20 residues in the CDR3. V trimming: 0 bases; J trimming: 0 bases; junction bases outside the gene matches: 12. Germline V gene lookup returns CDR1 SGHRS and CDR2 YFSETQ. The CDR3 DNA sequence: TGCGCCAGCAGCTTGGTGCTAGCGGGGGGCCCAGTGACTAGCACAGATACGCAGTATTTT. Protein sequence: CASSLVLAGGPVTSTDTQYF.

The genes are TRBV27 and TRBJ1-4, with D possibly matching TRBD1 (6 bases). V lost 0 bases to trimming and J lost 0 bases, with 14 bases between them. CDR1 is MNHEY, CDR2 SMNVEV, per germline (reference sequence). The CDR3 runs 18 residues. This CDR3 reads CASSLSGGRRATNEKLFF. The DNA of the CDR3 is TGTGCCAGCAGTTTATCGGGGGGGCGCAGGGCAACTAATGAAAAACTGTTTTTT.

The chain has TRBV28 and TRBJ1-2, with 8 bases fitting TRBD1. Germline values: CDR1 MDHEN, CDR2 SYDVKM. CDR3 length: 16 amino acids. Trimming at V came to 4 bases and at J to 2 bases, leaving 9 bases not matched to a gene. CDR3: CASSSSQGVGNYGYTF. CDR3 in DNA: TGTGCCAGCAGTTCCTCACAGGGGGTCGGAAACTATGGCTACACCTTC.

The CDR3, as DNA: TGTGCCACCAGCAGAGATAGACAGGGTGGTACTGAAGCTTTCTTT. This encodes CATSRDRQGGTEAFF. This chain joins TRBV15 and TRBJ1-1, with 7 nucleotides matching TRBD1. CDR3 length: 15 residues. With 0 bases clipped from V and 5 bases from J, the junction kept 6 bases outside the gene matches. The germline gives CDR1 LNHNV, CDR2 YYDKDF (reference sequence).

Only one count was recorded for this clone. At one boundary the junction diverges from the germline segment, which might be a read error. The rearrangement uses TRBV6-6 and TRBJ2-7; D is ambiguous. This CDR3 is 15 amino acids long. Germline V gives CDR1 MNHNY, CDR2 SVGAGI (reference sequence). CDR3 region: CASSYSQLISSEQYF. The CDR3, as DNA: TGTGCCAGCAGTTACTCACAGCTAATTTCCTCCGAGCAGTACTTC.

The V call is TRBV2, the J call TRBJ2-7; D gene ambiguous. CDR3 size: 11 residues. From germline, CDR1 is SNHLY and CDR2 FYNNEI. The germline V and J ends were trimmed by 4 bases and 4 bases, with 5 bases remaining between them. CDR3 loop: CASSGDYEQYF. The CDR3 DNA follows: TGTGCCAGCAGTGGAGATTACGAGCAGTACTTC.

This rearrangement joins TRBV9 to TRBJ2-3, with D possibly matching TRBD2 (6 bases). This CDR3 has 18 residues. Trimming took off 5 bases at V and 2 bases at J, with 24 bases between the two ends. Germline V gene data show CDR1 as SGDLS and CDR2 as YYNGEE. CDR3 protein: CASSDHLWASAITDTQYF. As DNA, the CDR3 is TGTGCCAGCAGTGACCATCTGTGGGCTAGCGCGATCACAGATACGCAGTATTTT.

The CDR3 nucleotides are TGTGCCAGCAGCTATACACTAGACTCCTACAATGAGCAGTTCTTC. This sequence encodes CASSYTLDSYNEQFF. The chain carries TRBV7-9 and TRBJ2-1; D is possibly TRBD2 (5 bases). CDR3 length: 15 residues. V lost 4 bases, J lost 0 bases, and 10 bases lay in between. The V gene's germline CDR1 is SEHNR and CDR2 FQNEAQ (reference sequence).

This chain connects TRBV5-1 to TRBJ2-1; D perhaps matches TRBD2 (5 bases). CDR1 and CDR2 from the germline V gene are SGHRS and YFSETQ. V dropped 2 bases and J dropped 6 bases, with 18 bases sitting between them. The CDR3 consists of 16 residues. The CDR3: CASSFQLGGGANEQFF. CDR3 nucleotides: TGCGCCAGCAGCTTTCAGCTAGGAGGTGGCGCCAATGAGCAGTTCTTC.

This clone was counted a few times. The CDR3 bases are TGTGCCAGCAGTTACCAAGGACTGGACAATCAGCCCCAGCATTTT. As protein: CASSYQGLDNQPQHF. The chain carries TRBV6-6 and TRBJ1-5; D not certain. Trimming shortened V by 2 bases and J by 3 bases, and 11 bases separated the two germline ends. CDR3 length: 15 residues. From germline, CDR1 is MNHNY and CDR2 SVGAGI (reference sequence).

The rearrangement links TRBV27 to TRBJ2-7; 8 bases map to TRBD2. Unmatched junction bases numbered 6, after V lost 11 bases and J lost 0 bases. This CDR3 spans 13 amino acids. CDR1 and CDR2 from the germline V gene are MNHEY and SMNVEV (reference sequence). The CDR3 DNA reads TGTGCCGCTTCTAGCGGGCCCTCCTACGAGCAGTACTTC. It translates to CAASSGPSYEQYF.

DNA of the CDR3: TGTGCCAGCAGCCCTCAGGGGGATAATTCACCCCTCCACTTT. It yields the protein CASSPQGDNSPLHF. V gene TRBV5-5 combines with J gene TRBJ1-6; the match to TRBD1 covers 7 bases. This CDR3 region has 14 residues. Germline V gene lookup returns CDR1 SGHKS and CDR2 YYEKEE (reference sequence). Trimming cost V 4 bases and J 5 bases; bases outside gene matches: 3.

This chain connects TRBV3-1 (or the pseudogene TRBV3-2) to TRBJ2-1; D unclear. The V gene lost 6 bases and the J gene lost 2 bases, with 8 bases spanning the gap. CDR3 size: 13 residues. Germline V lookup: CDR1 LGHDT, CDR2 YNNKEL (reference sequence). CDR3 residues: CASSPNAYNEQFF. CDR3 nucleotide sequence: TGTGCCAGCAGTCCTAACGCCTACAATGAGCAGTTCTTC.

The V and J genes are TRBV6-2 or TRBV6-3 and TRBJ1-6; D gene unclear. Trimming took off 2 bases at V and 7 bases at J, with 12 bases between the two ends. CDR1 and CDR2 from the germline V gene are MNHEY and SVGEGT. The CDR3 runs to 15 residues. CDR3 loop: CASSYPPTPNSPLHF. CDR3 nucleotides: TGTGCCAGCAGTTACCCTCCGACACCGAATTCACCCCTCCACTTT.

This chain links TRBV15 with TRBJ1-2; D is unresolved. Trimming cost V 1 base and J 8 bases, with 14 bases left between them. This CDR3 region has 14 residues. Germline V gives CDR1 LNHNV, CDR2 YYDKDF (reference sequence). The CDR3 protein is CATSRASPEGGYTF. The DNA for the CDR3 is TGTGCCACCAGCAGAGCATCTCCGGAGGGAGGCTACACCTTC.

The CDR3 here is CASSLLAGPTGELFF. In nucleotides, the CDR3 is TGTGCCAGCAGTTTATTAGCGGGACCCACCGGGGAGCTGTTTTTT. The rearrangement joins TRBV27 to TRBJ2-2; 8 nucleotides agree with TRBD2. This CDR3 is built from 15 residues. Germline assignment: CDR1 MNHEY and CDR2 SMNVEV (reference sequence). Trimming cost V 1 base and J 4 bases; bases outside gene matches: 2.

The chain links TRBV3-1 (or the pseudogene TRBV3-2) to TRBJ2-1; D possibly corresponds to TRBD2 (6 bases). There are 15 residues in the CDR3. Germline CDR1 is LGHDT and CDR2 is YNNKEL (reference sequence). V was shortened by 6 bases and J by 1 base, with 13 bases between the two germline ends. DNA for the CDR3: TGTGCCAGCAGTGTCGAGGGAGGATCCTACAATGAGCAGTTCTTC. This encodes CASSVEGGSYNEQFF.

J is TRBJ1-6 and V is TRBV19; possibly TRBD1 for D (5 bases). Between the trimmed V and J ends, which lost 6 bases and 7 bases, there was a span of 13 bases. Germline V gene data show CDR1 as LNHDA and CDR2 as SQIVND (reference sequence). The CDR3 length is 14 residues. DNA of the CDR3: TGTGCCAGTAGACAAGGGGAATTAAATTCACCCCTCCACTTT. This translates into CASRQGELNSPLHF.

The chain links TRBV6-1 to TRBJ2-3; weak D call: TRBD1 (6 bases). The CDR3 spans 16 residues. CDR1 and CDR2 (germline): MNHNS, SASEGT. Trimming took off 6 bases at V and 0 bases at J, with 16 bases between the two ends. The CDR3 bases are TGTGCCAGCAGGGAAACCGGGACATATAGCACAGATACGCAGTATTTT. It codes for CASRETGTYSTDTQYF.

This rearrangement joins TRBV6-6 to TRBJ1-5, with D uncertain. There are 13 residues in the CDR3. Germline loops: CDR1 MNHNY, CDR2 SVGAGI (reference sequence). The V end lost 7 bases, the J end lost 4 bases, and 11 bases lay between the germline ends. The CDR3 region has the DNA TGTGCCAGCACCCCGGGTCTGAATCAGCCCCAGCATTTT. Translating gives CASTPGLNQPQHF.

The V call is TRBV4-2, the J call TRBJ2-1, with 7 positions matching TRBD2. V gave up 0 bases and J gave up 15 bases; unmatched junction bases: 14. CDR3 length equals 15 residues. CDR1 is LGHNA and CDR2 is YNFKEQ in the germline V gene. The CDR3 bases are TGTGCCAGCAGCCAAGATCGGCTTAAGGGAGGGGCCCCGTTCTTC. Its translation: CASSQDRLKGGAPFF.